This T cell receptor (beta chain) comes out of a study of blood T cell repertoires in COVID-19. Study-level background: Acute-phase and convalescent COVID-19 samples originated in the United States, Italy and Spain. Nucleic acid was either cDNA or gDNA, and it came from T cells, B-cell-depleted T cells, or PBMCs.

Original handling: Counts of nucleated cells, estimated from reference gene primer amplification, were obtained. Sequenced by immunoSEQ multiplex PCR; TCRdb stores in-frame clones only, minus some. V, J and clone size reflect that table, while D and trimming were determined from the DNA. Among approximately 180,000 clones, 75% to 95% were seen once, and the ten largest hold 0.5% to 0.55%. The CDR3 is made up of 15 amino acids. Germline V lookup: CDR1 GTSNPN, CDR2 SVGIG (reference sequence). V was clipped by 0 bases and J by 8 bases, with 17 bases between them. This chain links TRBV30 with TRBJ2-1; D might be TRBD2 (6 bases). Source material: peripheral blood. The source of this sequence is a man aged 50 to 60 with acute or convalescent COVID-19. CDR3: CAWSVRTRWGDEQFF. The CDR3 region has the DNA TGTGCCTGGAGTGTCCGGACCAGATGGGGGGATGAGCAGTTCTTC.